The T cell receptor beta chain described here comes from a study of T cells expressing NK-cell markers. Overall study context: The study drew TCR beta repertoires from sorted CD3+CD56+NKG2C+, CD3+CD56+NKG2C- and CD3+CD56-NKG2C+ T cells. Within the sequenced cohort of eight donors, seven exhibited HCMV seropositivity and one was seronegative. Findings of the study overall: Dominant NKG2C+ clonotypes made up roughly 1.0-7.5% of CD8+ T cells in more than 5 donors.

Germline lookup yields CDR1 GTSNPN and CDR2 SVGIG (reference sequence). The CDR3 loop spans 14 amino acids. As regards this clonotype: Its antigen is not identified.

Generation of TCR beta cDNA was performed by 5'RACE template switching incorporating UMIs. TCRdb reanalyzed the 5' RACE reads and collapses them to one entry per CDR3 protein, without DNA. Reported are a few hundred thousand distinct CDR3 sequences; the ten largest clones contain around 1.4%. The sample consisted of blood T cells: a sorted CD56 or NKG2C T cell subset, CD4+ or CD8+ T cells, or bulk PBMC T cells (not recorded which). This TCR derives from a woman aged 50 to 60 in good health. The chain has TRBV30 and TRBJ2-1. The CDR3 sequence is CAWRKDGPYNEQFF.